The source of this T cell receptor beta chain is a study of cytomegalovirus exposure and HLA in healthy donors. PCR was performed using 60 Vbeta and 13 Jbeta primers. The table came from immunoSEQ multiplex PCR; TCRdb's copy has only in-frame clones and leaves some out. Here the sample spans some 130,000 clones, around three quarters being singletons. The CDR3 is 12 amino acids. Per germline, CDR1 MNHNY and CDR2 SVGAGI (reference sequence). V lost 6 bases, J lost 5 bases, and 10 bases lay in between. The chain is built from TRBV6-6 and TRBJ2-5; a weak D match, TRBD2 (5 bases). The origin of this receptor is a young man in good health and CMV-seronegative. The sample comprised PBMCs. The CDR3: CASSLPGETQYF. CDR3 DNA: TGTGCCAGCAGCCTACCGGGGGAGACCCAGTACTTC.